This T cell receptor beta chain was recovered during a study of blood T cell repertoires in COVID-19. Study background: Sites in the United States, Italy and Spain provided acute and convalescent COVID-19 samples. Nucleic acid was either cDNA or gDNA, and it came from T cells, B-cell-depleted T cells, or PBMCs.

Those who participated ranged in age from about 18 to 89 years and resided in around 22 US areas. Cohorts were based on clinical histories the participants reported. Repertoires were generated with immunoSEQ multiplex PCR, while TCRdb's copy carries only in-frame clones and drops some. This sample has 150,000 to 200,000 clones, with roughly 90% found just once. V lost 1 base and J lost 6, with 13 bases in between. This CDR3 comprises 15 residues. Germline loops: CDR1 SGHNT, CDR2 YENEEA. The chain employs TRBV11-3 and TRBJ2-1; maybe TRBD2 (6 bases). This clonotype was sampled from a woman aged 25 to 39 who had recovered from COVID-19. The sequenced material came from PBMCs or T cells enriched from blood (not recorded which). CDR3 DNA sequence: TGTGCCAGCAGCTTAGGGAGGGCCATAGGCAATGAGCAGTTCTTC. It codes for CASSLGRAIGNEQFF.